This TCR beta chain was observed in a study of T cell repertoires in cytomegalovirus infection. Study summary: A matching HLA type, together with CMV infection, was signaled by public TCR beta signatures.

Germline V gene sequence: CDR1 SGHRS, CDR2 YFSETQ. The CDR3 is 14 residues long. V lost 4 bases and J lost 7, with 18 bases in between. Overall study findings and caveats: Carriers of CMV plus the relevant HLA were identified by cumulative public TCR beta family frequency.

A single record per CDR3 protein comes from TCRdb applying MiXCR to the reads. The table lists about 920,000 distinct CDR3 sequences, less than 35% of them singletons. This clonotype was seen a handful of times. The antigen is not known. Material: cultured CD8+ T cells from PBMCs, obtained from culture after CMV antigen stimulation. The receptor's source is a human donor in good health (CMV status not recorded). Some clones in this sample may be carry-over from other donors' samples. This chain links TRBV5-1 with TRBJ2-7; weak D call: TRBD1 (6 bases). CDR3: CASSPGQVQGEQYV. DNA for the CDR3: TGCGCCAGCAGCCCGGGACAAGTTCAGGGAGAGCAGTACGTC.